This TCR beta chain appears in the sequencing data of a study of metastatic and nonmetastatic thyroid tumors. General study points: Reportedly, malignant thyroid tumors had significantly higher TCR beta diversity than benign nodules, in blood and tumor.

In germline, CDR1 is SNHLY, CDR2 FYNNEI. Trimming cost V 2 bases and J 3 bases, with 10 bases left between them. The CDR3 is made up of 14 amino acids. How the authors handled the data: Researchers built a distant-metastasis classifier for papillary thyroid cancer that drew on CDR3 differences across clinicopathological groups. TCRdb re-called clones via MiXCR from the PCR reads. None of the V and J calls come from the authors' own analysis; TCRdb made them. The table has 20,000 to 25,000 clones, approximately 24% seen once. Ahead of thyroid surgery, no patient had received treatment of any kind. The table lists this clone with many counts. What it recognizes is unknown. Other nucleotide sequences from this sample produce the same CDR3.

The sequencing sample was made of tumor tissue. The rearrangement uses TRBV2 and TRBJ2-5; D uncertain. The TCR sequence derives from a female donor with papillary thyroid cancer or a benign thyroid nodule (not recorded which). Some clones in this sample may be carry-over from other donors' samples. CDR3 protein: CASSERPGEETQYF. The CDR3 DNA follows: TGTGCCAGCAGTGAACGGCCAGGCGAAGAGACCCAGTACTTC. The variable domain in full, with the rest retrieved from reference TRBV2 and TRBJ2-5, is EPEVTQTPSHQVTQMGQEVILRCVPISNHLYFYWYRQILGQKVEFLVSFYNNEISEKSEIFDDQFSVERPDGSNFTLKIRSTKLEDSAMYFCASSERPGEETQYFGPGTRLLVL.